The next 25 T cell receptor beta chains were all read from a single sample in a study. One entry per CDR3 protein results from TCRdb running MiXCR on the RT-PCR reads. Of about 680,000 distinct CDR3 sequences in the sample, 11% to 15% were seen once. Sequences were obtained from memory CD4+ T cells from blood. These receptor sequences come from a female donor in good health, serving as a healthy control.

The genes are TRBV20-1 and TRBJ2-3; 7 bases align to TRBD1. This CDR3 region has 12 residues. Germline lookup yields CDR1 DFQATT and CDR2 SNEGSKA (reference sequence). This chain's CDR3 is CGGQNAPDTQYF. DNA for the CDR3: TGCGGGGGACAGAACGCTCCAGATACGCAGTATTTT.

This clonotype was counted between two and nine times. The chain employs TRBV5-1 and TRBJ2-1, with D perhaps matching TRBD1 (5 bases). Trimming pared 1 base from V and 4 bases from J, leaving 12 bases between. The CDR3 is 15 residues long. The germline CDR1 and CDR2 sequences are SGHRS and YFSETQ. This CDR3 is CASSLTLGQYNEQFF. The CDR3 coding sequence is TGCGCCAGCAGCTTGACACTGGGGCAGTACAATGAGCAGTTCTTC.

The V and J genes are TRBV4-3 and TRBJ1-5; 8 bases align to TRBD1. CDR1 and CDR2 from the germline V gene are LGHNA and YSLEER. Losses at the gene ends were 0 bases for V and 10 bases for J; bases not matched to a gene: 2. This CDR3 contains 13 residues. This CDR3 reads CASSQDRGRPQHF. DNA of the CDR3: TGCGCCAGCAGCCAAGACAGGGGGCGACCCCAGCATTTT.

This clonotype came up many times. The chain uses TRBV6-2 or TRBV6-3 and TRBJ2-7; possibly TRBD2 for D (6 bases). Trimming took 5 bases from V and 5 from J, leaving 19 bases between them. CDR1 and CDR2 from the germline V gene are MNHEY and SVGEGT. CDR3 size: 15 residues. The CDR3 DNA follows: TGTGCCAGCAGTGTTCCCAGGAGGGAGAGTGACGAGCAGTACTTC. The encoded protein is CASSVPRRESDEQYF.

This chain connects TRBV5-1 to TRBJ2-7, with D possibly being TRBD1 or TRBD2 (5 bases each). The germline gives CDR1 SGHRS, CDR2 YFSETQ. CDR3 size: 14 residues. Deletions cut 0 bases from V and 6 bases from J, with 13 bases between. The CDR3 nucleotides read TGCGCCAGCAGCTTGGTCGGGGCAAGCACCGAGCAGTACTTC. It translates to CASSLVGASTEQYF.

The chain has TRBV24-1 and TRBJ2-2; TRBD1 aligns across 10 bases. Germline trimming cut 6 bases from V and 4 bases from J; bases unmatched to any gene: 1. This CDR3 comprises 14 residues. Looked up from germline, CDR1 is KGHDR and CDR2 is SFDVKD. CDR3 region: CATSRQGATGELFF. In DNA form, the CDR3 reads TGTGCCACCAGTCGACAGGGGGCCACCGGGGAGCTGTTTTTT.

The chain is built from TRBV6-2 or TRBV6-3 and TRBJ2-7; 8 nucleotides agree with TRBD2. Per germline, CDR1 MNHEY and CDR2 SVGEGT. The CDR3 contains 14 residues. The ends lost 7 bases at V and 0 bases at J; junction bases unmatched: 5. In nucleotides, the CDR3 is TGTGCCAGCAAGGTAGCGGGGAACTCCTACGAGCAGTACTTC. Its translation: CASKVAGNSYEQYF.

The V call is TRBV6-5, the J call TRBJ1-2; TRBD1 is a possible D gene (6 bases). Germline V gene data show CDR1 as MNHEY and CDR2 as SVGAGI. This CDR3 contains 14 residues. The V gene lost 2 bases and the J gene lost 7 bases, with 14 bases spanning the gap. DNA of the CDR3: TGTGCCAGCAGTTACGGATCCGGGGGCGGTGGCTACACCTTC. It translates to CASSYGSGGGGYTF.

This clonotype was seen repeatedly, ten times or more. The chain uses TRBV5-1 and TRBJ1-2; 8 bases fit TRBD1. The V segment lost 0 bases and the J segment 3 bases; nucleotides outside the gene matches: 1. Germline V CDR1 and CDR2: SGHRS, YFSETQ. This CDR3 comprises 14 residues. CDR3 loop: CASSLETGDYGYTF. The CDR3 nucleotides read TGCGCCAGCAGCTTGGAGACAGGGGACTATGGCTACACCTTC.

This chain joins TRBV7-9 and TRBJ2-7; D might be TRBD1 (5 bases). V lost 4 bases to trimming and J lost 3 bases, with 13 bases between them. CDR1 SEHNR and CDR2 FQNEAQ come from the germline V gene (reference sequence). This CDR3 has 14 amino acids. The CDR3 region is CASSSSTVNYEQYF. DNA of the CDR3: TGTGCCAGCAGCTCGTCGACAGTAAACTACGAGCAGTACTTC.

V and J are TRBV12-3 or TRBV12-4 and TRBJ2-1; TRBD1 aligns across 9 bases. The CDR3 loop spans 17 amino acids. J was trimmed by 10 bases and V by 6 bases; bases with no gene match: 19. CDR3 DNA: TGTGCCAGCAGCTACCTTAATTGGGACAGGGTCTATGGGGAGCAGTTCTTC. Protein product: CASSYLNWDRVYGEQFF.

This clonotype was seen a few times. The gene calls are TRBV18 and TRBJ1-2; the D gene is possibly TRBD1 (5 bases). V was pared by 2 bases and J by 5 bases, with 15 bases between. The CDR3 has 15 residues. The V gene's germline CDR1 is KGHSH and CDR2 LQKENI. CDR3 protein: CASSPIAGLEYGYTF. The CDR3 DNA reads TGTGCCAGCTCACCAATCGCGGGGCTGGAATATGGCTACACCTTC.

The sample holds many counts of this clonotype. V usage is TRBV7-2 and J usage is TRBJ2-7; D is ambiguous. The CDR3 sequence is 12 residues long. The V and J ends lost 1 base and 3 bases respectively, with 4 bases between them. The germline gives CDR1 SGHTA, CDR2 FQGNSA. The CDR3 DNA reads TGTGCCAGCAGCTTAGACCTCTACGAGCAGTACTTC. This translates into CASSLDLYEQYF.

This clonotype was detected a few times. The rearrangement joins TRBV7-2 to TRBJ1-1; 7 nucleotides match TRBD1. Germline loops: CDR1 SGHTA, CDR2 FQGNSA. V lost 3 bases to trimming and J lost 5 bases; unmatched junction nucleotides: 6. The CDR3 covers 14 residues. Here the CDR3 reads CASSFRQGLTEAFF. CDR3 DNA sequence: TGTGCCAGCAGCTTTAGACAGGGTCTAACTGAAGCTTTCTTT.

This clonotype was found a few times. V usage is TRBV6-5 and J usage is TRBJ1-2; 9 nucleotides match TRBD1. The CDR3 is made up of 17 amino acids. J gave up 2 bases and V 5 bases, and 12 bases lay outside the gene matches. Per the germline V gene, CDR1 is MNHEY and CDR2 is SVGAGI. DNA of the CDR3: TGTGCCAGCAGTCCGTACCCGGGACAGGGAAAAAACTATGGCTACACCTTC. It is translated as CASSPYPGQGKNYGYTF.

The V gene is TRBV6-4, the J gene TRBJ2-1; D is undetermined. Germline assignment: CDR1 MRHNA and CDR2 SNTAGT. CDR3 length: 11 residues. V lost 8 bases and J 5 bases, leaving 7 bases between the germline ends. This CDR3 reads CASVRDNEQFF. As DNA, the CDR3 is TGTGCCAGCGTAAGGGACAATGAGCAGTTCTTC.

This clonotype was seen more than once but under ten times. This chain uses TRBV12-3 or TRBV12-4 with TRBJ1-4, with D uncertain. This CDR3 is built from 15 residues. Trimming took off 6 bases at V and 5 bases at J, with 16 bases between the two ends. The CDR3 coding sequence is TGTGCCAGCAGACCGTTGCAGGTGGGGAATGAAAAACTGTTTTTT. Translated, it gives CASRPLQVGNEKLFF.

The genes are TRBV7-2 and TRBJ2-4, with TRBD1 matching over 7 bases. This CDR3 comprises 16 residues. From germline, CDR1 is SGHTA and CDR2 FQGNSA. The junction had 7 bases not matched to a gene; V was cut back by 1 base and J by 4 bases. This CDR3 reads CASSLGSGTDKNIQYF. The CDR3, as DNA: TGTGCCAGCAGCTTAGGCTCCGGGACAGATAAAAACATTCAGTACTTC.

J is TRBJ2-3 and V is TRBV5-1, with D hard to call. The CDR3 runs 14 residues. Trimming pared 5 bases from V and 2 bases from J, leaving 12 bases between. CDR1 is SGHRS and CDR2 is YFSETQ in the germline V gene. The CDR3 nucleotides read TGCGCCAGCAGAGGAAGCCCTACCACAGATACGCAGTATTTT. Translated: CASRGSPTTDTQYF.

At least ten counts were recorded for this clonotype. The chain carries TRBV4-3 and TRBJ1-2; D is ambiguous. The CDR3 is made up of 15 amino acids. The V gene's germline CDR1 is LGHNA and CDR2 YSLEER. V lost 0 bases and J lost 7, with 15 bases in between. CDR3 sequence reads: CASSQDLGPEGGYTF. The CDR3 DNA sequence: TGCGCCAGCAGCCAAGATCTCGGGCCAGAGGGTGGCTACACCTTC.

This chain uses TRBV7-2 with TRBJ2-3, with 9 bases aligning to TRBD2. The CDR3 totals 15 residues. The trim removed 5 bases at V and 4 bases at J, leaving 7 bases unmatched. Germline values: CDR1 SGHTA, CDR2 FQGNSA. The CDR3 region is CASSELAGVSDTQYF. In DNA form, the CDR3 reads TGTGCCAGCAGCGAATTAGCGGGAGTTTCAGATACGCAGTATTTT. Combining the CDR3 with reference TRBV7-2 and TRBJ2-3 gives the whole variable domain GAGVSQSPSNKVTEKGKDVELRCDPISGHTALYWYRQSLGQGLEFLIYFQGNSAPDKSGLPSDRFSAERTGGSVSTLTIQRTQQEDSAVYLCASSELAGVSDTQYFGPGTRLTVL.

The V and J genes are TRBV4-1 and TRBJ1-6; D gene unclear. CDR3 length: 16 amino acids. The germline V and J ends were trimmed by 2 bases and 7 bases, with 15 bases remaining between them. Germline CDR1 MGHRA, CDR2 YSYEKL. The CDR3 region has the DNA TGCGCCAGCAGCCAATGGACCAAGCAGCCAAATTCACCCCTCCACTTT. Encoded protein: CASSQWTKQPNSPLHF.

The chain recombines TRBV7-8 with TRBJ2-2, with 10 bases that match TRBD2. Germline lookup yields CDR1 SGHVS and CDR2 FQNEAQ. V shed 2 bases, J shed 6 bases, and the junction held 6 bases outside the gene matches. CDR3 size: 16 residues. The CDR3 reads CASSLTASGSPGELFF. The CDR3 DNA follows: TGTGCCAGCAGCTTAACGGCTAGCGGGAGTCCCGGGGAGCTGTTTTTT.

CDR3 loop: CASSRIAKTRGSYNEQFF. CDR3 sequence (DNA): TGTGCCAGCAGCCGTATAGCGAAAACTAGGGGGTCCTACAATGAGCAGTTCTTC. This chain connects TRBV6-5 to TRBJ2-1, with a weak D call TRBD1 (6 bases). The CDR3 extends over 18 amino acids. Germline V gene data show CDR1 as MNHEY and CDR2 as SVGAGI. The V end was cut by 6 bases, the J end by 1 base, with 22 bases between.

At least ten counts were recorded for this clonotype. The chain employs TRBV5-1 and TRBJ1-2; TRBD1 matches at 7 bases. The V gene's germline CDR1 is SGHRS and CDR2 YFSETQ. This CDR3 comprises 14 residues. J was trimmed by 3 bases and V by 0 bases; bases with no gene match: 2. CDR3 in amino acids: CASSLVQGDYGYTF. Here the CDR3 DNA reads TGCGCCAGCAGCTTGGTCCAGGGGGACTATGGCTACACCTTC.